There are a few counts of the clone carrying this T cell receptor beta chain. Its target is unknown. The entry originates in a study of Ad26.COV2.S vaccination and SARS-CoV-2 variants. Study-wide results and limits: From the TCR breadth and depth analyses, total T cell responses may have been underestimated. Those who received vaccine or placebo ended up with similar non-spike TCR breadth. Substantial breadth was reportedly displayed by spike-specific CD8+ and CD4+ T cell responses after vaccination.

Libraries were prepared by immunoSEQ multiplex PCR; TCRdb keeps only in-frame clonotypes and omits some of them. The sample has 240,000 or so clones; roughly 90% are singletons. Treatment reported: roughly 20 received Ad26.COV2.S at low or high dose, single or two shots; five or six received placebo; per-sample allocation not given. Day 63 following the first vaccine or placebo injection was when the samples were taken. CDR3 size: 14 residues. Germline values: CDR1 LNHDA, CDR2 SQIVND (reference sequence). With 7 bases removed from V and 4 bases from J, the gap between germline ends came to 14 bases. The TCR originated in a person between 18 and 60 years old who received the Ad26.COV2.S COVID-19 vaccine or a placebo. The genes are TRBV19 and TRBJ1-3; no clear D. The material was peripheral blood, obtained in a trial of Ad26.COV2.S vaccine versus placebo. For the CDR3, the DNA is TGTGCCAGTACCTCCGGGCCGGGGGGAAACACCATATATTTT. It is translated as CASTSGPGGNTIYF.